The clone carrying this TCR beta chain was observed at least ten times. Its cognate antigen is unknown. The sample comes from a study of regulatory T cells in long-lasting Graves disease. Study-wide results and caveats: Newly diagnosed disease favored TRBV20-1 and TRBJ2-1 over persistent disease.

CDR3-region Arm-PCR and iRepertoire HTBI primers produced the TCR beta libraries. TCRdb ran MiXCR on the multiplex PCR reads and lists one entry per CDR3 protein. The sample has about 310,000 distinct CDR3 sequences, more than 20% seen once. The J segment lost 1 base and the V segment lost 5 bases, leaving 3 bases of the junction unmatched. The CDR3 runs to 14 residues. The time point is: persistent/refractory GD, antithyroid drugs over 5 years with positive TRAb. Extracted RNA from PBMCs served as the source of the TCR library. Under American Thyroid Association guidelines, Graves' disease was diagnosed.

The receptor was derived from a female donor with Graves disease. The chain couples TRBV12-3 or TRBV12-4 to TRBJ2-7; TRBD1 matches at 9 bases. The sample consisted of peripheral blood mononuclear cells (PBMCs), taken when the disease was refractory, from a patient treated with antithyroid drugs. CDR3 sequence: CASSRQGGSYEQYF. CDR3 nucleotide sequence: TGTGCCAGCAGTCGACAGGGGGGATCCTACGAGCAGTACTTC.